These T cell receptor beta chains were read from a single sample in a study of shared clonotypes between healthy human individuals. Profiling relied on immunoSEQ multiplex PCR, and the TCRdb table lists in-frame clones only, not all of them. The sample records nearly 1,000,000 clones, less than 85% being singletons. Material for sequencing was memory CD4+ T cells sorted from blood. These receptors originate from a man younger than 30 in good health. Each CDR3 is given with its conserved first and last residue. A D gene is named only where the DNA matches it firmly. Where a row states a size, it is once, few, many or the class of an expanded clone; other rows omit it.

>NA|TRBJ1-2|NA|TRBV28
TGTGCCAGCAGTTTCCGGTTTGCGCGCTATGGCTACACCTTC
CASSFRFARYGYTF
>few|TRBJ2-7|NA|TRBV2
TGTGCCAGCAGTGAATATTACGAGCAGTACTTC
CASSEYYEQYF
>NA|TRBJ2-7|NA|TRBV5-5
TGTGCCAGCAGCTTGCTGTGGGGCGTTGGGAACGAGCAGTACTTC
CASSLLWGVGNEQYF
>once|TRBJ1-2|TRBD1|TRBV7-2
TGTGCCAGCAGCCCAGGGGGTTCTCTTAGCTACACCTTC
CASSPGGSLSYTF
>few|TRBJ1-1|NA|TRBV30
TGTGCCTGGAGTCAAGGTGAAGGGGAAGCTTTCTTT
CAWSQGEGEAFF
>NA|TRBJ1-2|NA|TRBV9
TGTGCCAGGGGAAGGAGAAACTATGGCTACACCTTC
CARGRRNYGYTF
>NA|TRBJ2-7|TRBD1|TRBV7-6
TGTGCCAGCAGCTACGCCTCCGGGACAGATGGCGAGCAGTACTTC
CASSYASGTDGEQYF
>NA|TRBJ1-1|NA|TRBV10-3
TGTGCCATCAGGCCGTTCGGGGCGAACACTGAAGCTTTCTTT
CAIRPFGANTEAFF
>NA|TRBJ2-1|TRBD2|TRBV13
TGTGCCAGCATGAGCGGGGATAGCTCCTACAATGAGCAGTTCTTC
CASMSGDSSYNEQFF
>NA|TRBJ2-1|NA|TRBV25-1
TGTGCCAGCAGTCCGCAACGAAGTGAGCAGTTCTTC
CASSPQRSEQFF
>NA|TRBJ1-6|TRBD1|TRBV5-1
TGCGCCAGCAGCACCTCCGGGACAGGGTATTCACCCCTCCACTTT
CASSTSGTGYSPLHF
>NA|TRBJ2-7|NA|TRBV20-1
TGCAGTGGGAGTAGGAGCTACGAGCAGTACTTC
CSGSRSYEQYF
>few|TRBJ1-6|NA|TRBV2
TGTGCCAGCACCGAGCAGGGCGGCTATTCACCCCTCCACTTT
CASTEQGGYSPLHF
>once|TRBJ1-5|NA|TRBV5-1
TGCGCCAGCAGTGGGGGGGCAGGACAGCCCCAGCATTTT
CASSGGAGQPQHF
>once|TRBJ2-7|TRBD1|TRBV19
TGTGCCAGTAGTATGGGACAGGCGGTCTCCTACGAGCAGTACTTC
CASSMGQAVSYEQYF
>NA|TRBJ1-6|TRBD1|TRBV2
TGTGCCAGCAGTACAGGGGGCGATCGGGGTTCACCCCTCCACTTT
CASSTGGDRGSPLHF
>NA|TRBJ1-6|NA|TRBV19
TGTGCCAGTAGCAGAGACAGTCAAAATTCACCCCTCCACTTT
CASSRDSQNSPLHF
>NA|TRBJ2-7|TRBD1|TRBV30
TGTGCCTGGGGGACAGGGCTACAGTACTTC
CAWGTGLQYF
>NA|TRBJ2-3|TRBD2|TRBV4-1
TGCGCCAGCAGCCAAGATCGACTACTAGCGGGAGGCCCCCAGGATACGCAGTATTTT
CASSQDRLLAGGPQDTQYF
>NA|TRBJ2-1|NA|TRBV7-2
TGTGCCAGCAGCCACGGGCGCTACAATGAGCAGTTCTTC
CASSHGRYNEQFF
>NA|TRBJ2-7|TRBD2|TRBV7-3
TGTGCCAGCAGCCCGTCCGCGACTAGCGGGGGGAGCTCCTACGAGCAGTACTTC
CASSPSATSGGSSYEQYF
>NA|TRBJ2-7|NA|TRBV30
TGTGCCTGGGTCCGCAGCTCCTACGAGCAGTACTTC
CAWVRSSYEQYF
>NA|TRBJ1-6|TRBD1|TRBV28
TGTGCCAGCAGTCCGGGGCTGACAGGGAAGAGTAATTCACCCCTCCACTTT
CASSPGLTGKSNSPLHF
>NA|TRBJ1-2|NA|TRBV19
TGTGCCAGTAGTGTCACTCCCGGTGGCTACACCTTC
CASSVTPGGYTF
>NA|TRBJ2-1|NA|TRBV19
TGTGCCAGTAGTATAGATTGGAGGGGCGGGCAGTTCTTC
CASSIDWRGGQFF
>NA|TRBJ2-1|NA|TRBV19
TGTGCCAGTAGTATAGAAGGAAGCTCCTACAATGAGCAGTTCTTC
CASSIEGSSYNEQFF
>NA|TRBJ1-4|NA|TRBV5-4
TGTGCCAGCAGCCCCAACGGGGCAACTAATGAAAAACTGTTTTTT
CASSPNGATNEKLFF
>NA|TRBJ1-1|NA|TRBV18
TGTGCCAGCACCCAGCCTATGAACACTGAAGCTTTCTTT
CASTQPMNTEAFF
>few|TRBJ1-5|NA|TRBV10-3
TGTGCCATCAGTGAGCAGGGGAATCAGCCCCAGCATTTT
CAISEQGNQPQHF
>many|TRBJ2-1|NA|TRBV13
TGTGCCAGCAGCTTCCGGCGGAGTAATGAGCAGTTCTTC
CASSFRRSNEQFF
>once|TRBJ2-1|NA|TRBV10-3
TGTGCCATCGGGGTCGTCTACAATGAGCAGTTCTTC
CAIGVVYNEQFF
>NA|TRBJ2-3|NA|TRBV7-2
TGTGCCAGCAGCTTAGAGGGAGGGGGGGATACGCAGTATTTT
CASSLEGGGDTQYF
>NA|TRBJ2-2|TRBD1|TRBV5-4
TGTGCCAGCAGCCCGGGACAGGGGCATACGAGTGGGGAGCTGTTTTTT
CASSPGQGHTSGELFF
>NA|TRBJ1-6|NA|TRBV27
TGTGCCAGCAAAAAACAGGGTCTCTCCTATAATTCACCCCTCCACTTT
CASKKQGLSYNSPLHF
>NA|TRBJ2-5|TRBD2|TRBV10-3
TGTGCCATCAAAGGGACTAGCAAAGAGACCCAGTACTTC
CAIKGTSKETQYF
>few|TRBJ1-2|NA|TRBV5-1
TGCGCCAGCAGTTTTGACCAGGGGCTACGTGGCTACACCTTC
CASSFDQGLRGYTF
>NA|TRBJ2-3|NA|TRBV5-4
TGTGCCAGCAGCCCGACACGGAGCACAGATACGCAGTATTTT
CASSPTRSTDTQYF
>NA|TRBJ1-6|TRBD1|TRBV27
TGTGCCAGCAGTCCCCCCCGACAGGGTTTTAATTCACCCCTCCACTTT
CASSPPRQGFNSPLHF
>NA|TRBJ2-3|TRBD1|TRBV19
TGTGCCAGTAGTATAAGGACAGGGATGGTAGATACGCAGTATTTT
CASSIRTGMVDTQYF
>once|TRBJ2-1|TRBD2|TRBV5-1
TGCGCCAGCAGCTGGGCCGGAGGGACTAGAATAACGAATGAGCAGTTCTTC
CASSWAGGTRITNEQFF
>once|TRBJ1-3|NA|TRBV15
TGTGCCACCAGCAGAGATCGAACTCTCTCTGGAAACACCATATATTTT
CATSRDRTLSGNTIYF
>NA|TRBJ1-2|NA|TRBV28
TGTGCCAGCAGTGAGCGGGGGCCGGGAGACACCTTC
CASSERGPGDTF
>few|TRBJ2-7|NA|TRBV4-3
TGCGCCAGCAGCCAAGATCCCGGGACAGGAGGAGCGGGACTCTACGAGCAGTACTTC
CASSQDPGTGGAGLYEQYF
>once|TRBJ2-7|TRBD2|TRBV7-2
TGTGCCAGCAGCTACGGACTAGCGGCGAGAGGTGAGCAGTACTTC
CASSYGLAARGEQYF
>NA|TRBJ2-1|NA|TRBV5-6
TGTGCCAGCAGCGCCGTACAAAGGAGTGAGCAGTTCTTC
CASSAVQRSEQFF
>few|TRBJ2-7|NA|TRBV5-4
TGTGCCAGCAGCCTTTACGGGCCCTCCTACGAGCAGTACTTC
CASSLYGPSYEQYF
>NA|TRBJ1-2|NA|TRBV4-3
TGCGCCAGCAGCCCCCTCGGGGAGAAGTACTATGGCTACACCTTC
CASSPLGEKYYGYTF
>NA|TRBJ1-3|TRBD1|TRBV27
TGTGCCAGCAGAGCCAGGGGGTCTGGAAACACCATATATTTT
CASRARGSGNTIYF
>NA|TRBJ1-2|NA|TRBV18
TGTGCCAGCTCACTCGACCAGAACTATGGCTACACCTTC
CASSLDQNYGYTF
>once|TRBJ1-4|TRBD1|TRBV30
TGTGCCTGGAGTGATAGACAGGGACTCAGAGAAAAACTGTTTTTT
CAWSDRQGLREKLFF